One and the same sample provided the 16 T cell receptor beta chains below, sequenced in a study of T cell clonotyping in hematopoietic cell transplantation. Time point: recipient sample about 28 days before transplant, after cytoreduction. TCRdb keeps only in-frame clones here, not all; method: immunoSEQ multiplex PCR. The sample lists about 80,000 clones; 90% to 97% were seen once. The sequencing used peripheral blood mononuclear cells, collected before stem cell transplant. These receptors came from a woman between 45 and 60 years old with acute myeloid leukemia. Some clones in this sample may be carry-over from other donors' samples.

V gene TRBV4-2 combines with J gene TRBJ2-7; TRBD2 matches 8 bases. The CDR3 has 18 amino acids. Trimming took 4 bases from V and 0 from J; bases not matched to a gene: 14. Germline CDR1 reads LGHNA; CDR2 reads YNFKEQ. This CDR3 reads CASSRSAVTSGYSYEQYF. DNA of the CDR3: TGTGCCAGCAGCCGATCGGCGGTCACTAGCGGTTACTCCTACGAGCAGTACTTC.

This clone showed up just once. In the same sample, other DNA sequences code for this CDR3. The gene calls are TRBV30 and TRBJ1-5, with D tentatively TRBD1 (5 bases). The CDR3 contains 14 residues. The germline gives CDR1 GTSNPN, CDR2 SVGIG (reference sequence). Between the trimmed V and J ends, which lost 0 bases and 4 bases, there was a span of 10 bases. CDR3 nucleotides: TGTGCCTGGAGTGTACTTGGGGGAAATCAGCCCCAGCATTTT. Protein sequence: CAWSVLGGNQPQHF. Filled out from reference TRBV30 and TRBJ1-5, the complete variable domain reads SQTIHQWPATLVQPVGSPLSLECTVEGTSNPNLYWYRQAAGRGLQLLFYSVGIGQISSEVPQNLSASRPQDRQFILSSKKLLLSDSGFYLCAWSVLGGNQPQHFGDGTRLSIL.

The V call is TRBV2, the J call TRBJ2-7; D not resolved. Germline lookup yields CDR1 SNHLY and CDR2 FYNNEI. The CDR3 totals 12 residues. The V gene lost 8 bases and the J gene lost 3 bases, with 11 bases spanning the gap. This CDR3 reads CASEGESYEQYF. In DNA form, the CDR3 reads TGTGCCAGCGAAGGTGAGAGCTACGAGCAGTACTTC.

This rearrangement joins TRBV7-9 to TRBJ2-7; 9 nucleotides line up with TRBD1. The CDR3 length is 18 residues. In germline, CDR1 is SEHNR, CDR2 FQNEAQ (reference sequence). With V trimmed by 2 bases and J by 0 bases, 11 bases remained unmatched. CDR3 bases: TGTGCCAGCAGCTTACCAAGGACAGGGGAGAGCCTCTCCTACGAGCAGTACTTC. As protein: CASSLPRTGESLSYEQYF. Together with reference TRBV7-9 and TRBJ2-7, the CDR3 gives the full variable domain: DTGVSQNPRHKITKRGQNVTFRCDPISEHNRLYWYRQTLGQGPEFLTYFQNEAQLEKSRLLSDRFSAERPKGSFSTLEIQRTEQGDSAMYLCASSLPRTGESLSYEQYFGPGTRLTVT.

This chain uses TRBV5-1 with TRBJ2-1; 10 bases line up with TRBD2. CDR1 is SGHRS and CDR2 is YFSETQ in the germline V gene. The CDR3 consists of 16 residues. V dropped 1 base and J dropped 7; count of bases not matched to a gene: 8. CDR3 coding DNA: TGCGCCAGCAGCTTGAACCCGCTAGCGGGAGTAAATGAGCAGTTCTTC. This gives the protein CASSLNPLAGVNEQFF.

The rearrangement uses TRBV27 and TRBJ1-2; a possible D gene is TRBD1 (5 bases). CDR3 length: 16 residues. V lost 5 bases and J lost 3, with 19 bases in between. Germline CDR1 is MNHEY and CDR2 is SMNVEV (reference sequence). In DNA form, the CDR3 reads TGTGCCAGCAGTACTCAAGCAGGGTCGGAGTACTATGGCTACACCTTC. Its translation is CASSTQAGSEYYGYTF.

This chain links TRBV6-1 with TRBJ2-7; TRBD2 agrees at 8 bases. Per the germline V gene, CDR1 is MNHNS and CDR2 is SASEGT. The CDR3 is 13 residues long. Trimming cost V 11 bases and J 4 bases; bases outside gene matches: 10. The DNA for the CDR3 is TGTGCCGCAACCGGGACTAGAGGTTACGAGCAGTACTTC. Its translation: CAATGTRGYEQYF.

This rearrangement joins TRBV5-1 to TRBJ2-3; unclear D gene. Per germline, CDR1 SGHRS and CDR2 YFSETQ. The CDR3 contains 14 residues. Deletions cut 4 bases from V and 6 bases from J, with 15 bases between. The CDR3 loop is CASSQNWGSDTQYF. In nucleotides, the CDR3 is TGCGCCAGCAGCCAGAACTGGGGATCGGATACGCAGTATTTT.

This chain uses TRBV7-2 with TRBJ2-5; D possibly corresponds to TRBD2 (5 bases). The V gene's germline CDR1 is SGHTA and CDR2 FQGNSA. The CDR3 is 15 residues long. V was pared by 0 bases and J by 1 base, with 9 bases between. The CDR3 reads CASSLASGFQETQYF. In nucleotides, the CDR3 is TGTGCCAGCAGCTTAGCATCGGGGTTCCAAGAGACCCAGTACTTC. The full variable domain, with the rest looked up from reference TRBV7-2 and TRBJ2-5, is GAGVSQSPSNKVTEKGKDVELRCDPISGHTALYWYRQSLGQGLEFLIYFQGNSAPDKSGLPSDRFSAERTGGSVSTLTIQRTQQEDSAVYLCASSLASGFQETQYFGPGTRLLVL.

The chain uses TRBV30 and TRBJ1-1, with 8 nucleotides matching TRBD1. J gave up 6 bases and V 0 bases, and 6 bases lay outside the gene matches. Per germline, CDR1 GTSNPN and CDR2 SVGIG (reference sequence). The CDR3 length is 14 residues. The CDR3 here is CAWSVHRGGAEAFF. Written as DNA, the CDR3 is TGTGCCTGGAGTGTACACAGGGGGGGGGCTGAAGCTTTCTTT.

The chain recombines TRBV5-1 with TRBJ2-5; D unresolved. V lost 0 bases and J 0 bases, leaving 6 bases between the germline ends. CDR3 length: 14 amino acids. Per germline, CDR1 SGHRS and CDR2 YFSETQ. The CDR3 reads CASSLEGYQETQYF. DNA for the CDR3: TGCGCCAGCAGCTTGGAAGGATACCAAGAGACCCAGTACTTC.

This rearrangement joins TRBV27 to TRBJ1-2; D uncertain. CDR1 and CDR2 (germline): MNHEY, SMNVEV (reference sequence). The V and J ends lost 6 bases and 5 bases respectively, with 16 bases between them. The CDR3 has 14 amino acids. CDR3: CASSSARGLYGYTF. The CDR3, as DNA: TGTGCCAGCAGCTCCGCCCGGGGTTTGTATGGCTACACCTTC.

The chain joins TRBV6-5 to TRBJ2-5; TRBD1 is a possible D gene (7 bases). CDR1 and CDR2 from the germline V gene are MNHEY and SVGAGI. CDR3 length: 13 amino acids. V was trimmed by 7 bases and J by 5 bases, leaving 14 bases between them. CDR3 sequence: CASKVQGRETQYF. DNA of the CDR3: TGTGCCAGCAAGGTACAGGGGAGGGAGACCCAGTACTTC.

This chain links TRBV6-5 with TRBJ2-3; 7 nucleotides agree with TRBD2. V lost 6 bases to trimming and J lost 6 bases; unmatched junction nucleotides: 9. CDR3 length equals 14 residues. The V gene's germline CDR1 is MNHEY and CDR2 SVGAGI. In DNA, the CDR3 is TGTGCCAGCAGAGCTAGCGGCTCGGGGGATACGCAGTATTTT. Encoded protein: CASRASGSGDTQYF.

The chain recombines TRBV5-4 with TRBJ2-5, with D possibly TRBD2 on 5 matching bases. Germline lookup yields CDR1 SGHNT and CDR2 YYREEE (reference sequence). The germline V and J ends were trimmed by 3 bases and 3 bases, with 6 bases remaining between them. The CDR3 has 12 amino acids. For the CDR3, the DNA is TGTGCCAGCAGCTGGCGGGAAGAGACCCAGTACTTC. This encodes CASSWREETQYF.

This clone appeared once. The J gene is TRBJ2-6, the V gene TRBV5-6; 10 nucleotides line up with TRBD1. V lost 4 bases and J lost 3; bases outside the gene matches: 4. The CDR3 contains 16 residues. Germline V lookup: CDR1 SGHDT, CDR2 YYEEEE. The CDR3 protein is CASSVRDRGGANVLTF. CDR3 nucleotide sequence: TGTGCCAGCAGCGTCCGGGACAGGGGTGGGGCCAACGTCCTGACTTTC. The whole variable domain, filled in from reference TRBV5-6 and TRBJ2-6, reads DAGVTQSPTHLIKTRGQQVTLRCSPKSGHDTVSWYQQALGQGPQFIFQYYEEEERQRGNFPDRFSGHQFPNYSSELNVNALLLGDSALYLCASSVRDRGGANVLTFGAGSRLTVL.